Listed below are T cell receptor beta chains from one sample, sequenced in a study of human T cells and chemical hapten exposure. One entry per CDR3 protein results from TCRdb running MiXCR on the RACE reads. Among approximately 60,000 distinct CDR3 sequences listed, more than 8% were seen once. The sequencing used whole blood, collected in connection with sensitization to the hapten diphenylcyclopropenone (DPC). These receptor sequences come from a man aged 35-49 years with alopecia areata. Some clones in this sample may be carry-over from other donors' samples. Both conserved end residues are part of each CDR3. The order of the fields is CDR3 DNA, CDR3 protein, V gene, clone size, J gene, D gene. D genes are given only for firm matches. For some rows the clone size is stated as once, few or many, or as a class when expanded; others skip it.

cdr3_nt: TGTGCCAGCAGTTTGGGGCAGTTCCAAGAGACCCAGTACTTC
cdr3_aa: CASSLGQFQETQYF
v_call: TRBV28
clone_size: few
j_call: TRBJ2-5
d_call: NA

cdr3_nt: TGTGCCAGCAGCTTAGGACTAGCCCCAGAGACCCAGTACTTC
cdr3_aa: CASSLGLAPETQYF
v_call: TRBV7-3
clone_size: many
j_call: TRBJ2-5
d_call: TRBD2

cdr3_nt: TGTGCCAGCAGTTCGGGGCCCTACGAGCAGTACTTC
cdr3_aa: CASSSGPYEQYF
v_call: TRBV28
clone_size: NA
j_call: TRBJ2-7
d_call: NA

cdr3_nt: TGTGCCACCAGCAGAGGAGCTACCGGGACTGAGCAGTTCTTC
cdr3_aa: CATSRGATGTEQFF
v_call: TRBV15
clone_size: NA
j_call: TRBJ2-1
d_call: NA

cdr3_nt: TGTGCCAGCAGCCAGTCCGGGACTAGCTACGAGCAGTACTTC
cdr3_aa: CASSQSGTSYEQYF
v_call: TRBV4-2
clone_size: NA
j_call: TRBJ2-7
d_call: TRBD2

cdr3_nt: TGTGCCAGCAGTATCACAACTTTTGGGGCCAACGTCCTGACTTTC
cdr3_aa: CASSITTFGANVLTF
v_call: TRBV28
clone_size: many
j_call: TRBJ2-6
d_call: NA

cdr3_nt: TGTGCCAGCAGCTCATTGGAGAGGACGACAAGGGAGACCCAGTACTTC
cdr3_aa: CASSSLERTTRETQYF
v_call: TRBV7-9
clone_size: NA
j_call: TRBJ2-5
d_call: NA

cdr3_nt: TGTGCCACCAGCAGAGATGTCAGGGCTGAAGCTTTCTTT
cdr3_aa: CATSRDVRAEAFF
v_call: TRBV15
clone_size: NA
j_call: TRBJ1-1
d_call: NA

cdr3_nt: TGTGCCAGCAGTTTGTTCGGGAGCTACAATGAGCAGTTCTTC
cdr3_aa: CASSLFGSYNEQFF
v_call: TRBV27
clone_size: few
j_call: TRBJ2-1
d_call: NA

cdr3_nt: TGCGCCAGCAGCTCCTCCGGGACTAGCGGGTACAATGAGCAGTTCTTC
cdr3_aa: CASSSSGTSGYNEQFF
v_call: TRBV4-3
clone_size: few
j_call: TRBJ2-1
d_call: TRBD2

cdr3_nt: TGTGCCAGCAGGCGACTAGCGGGAGATAGCGAGCAGTACTTC
cdr3_aa: CASRRLAGDSEQYF
v_call: TRBV6-5
clone_size: many
j_call: TRBJ2-7
d_call: TRBD2

cdr3_nt: TGTGCCAGCAGCCGGCCCTCGACAGGGATCCATGGCTACACCTTC
cdr3_aa: CASSRPSTGIHGYTF
v_call: TRBV6-5
clone_size: many
j_call: TRBJ1-2
d_call: TRBD1

cdr3_nt: TGCAGTGCTAGGGGCACAGATACGCAGTATTTT
cdr3_aa: CSARGTDTQYF
v_call: TRBV20-1
clone_size: NA
j_call: TRBJ2-3
d_call: NA

cdr3_nt: TGCGCCAGCAGCTTCCAGGGCCGGTCCCAAGAGACCCAGTACTTC
cdr3_aa: CASSFQGRSQETQYF
v_call: TRBV5-1
clone_size: many
j_call: TRBJ2-5
d_call: NA

cdr3_nt: TGTGCCAGCAGTTTATTACAGGGAAATTCACCCCTCCACTTT
cdr3_aa: CASSLLQGNSPLHF
v_call: TRBV28
clone_size: NA
j_call: TRBJ1-6
d_call: NA

cdr3_nt: TGTGCCAGCAGCCTTGGTACTAGCCTTGTGGATGAGCAGTTCTTC
cdr3_aa: CASSLGTSLVDEQFF
v_call: TRBV9
clone_size: NA
j_call: TRBJ2-1
d_call: NA

cdr3_nt: TGTGCCAGCAGCATAACAGGGGATGGCTACACCTTC
cdr3_aa: CASSITGDGYTF
v_call: TRBV7-9
clone_size: few
j_call: TRBJ1-2
d_call: TRBD1

cdr3_nt: TGTGCCAGCAGCTTAGGTATACAGAGAGGGGGAGAGACCCAGTACTTC
cdr3_aa: CASSLGIQRGGETQYF
v_call: TRBV7-3
clone_size: many
j_call: TRBJ2-5
d_call: NA

cdr3_nt: TGTGCCAGCAGCCCACTAGCGGGAGACCAAAACATTCAGTACTTC
cdr3_aa: CASSPLAGDQNIQYF
v_call: TRBV5-5
clone_size: many
j_call: TRBJ2-4
d_call: TRBD2

cdr3_nt: TGTGCCAGCAGCCATCCACCCAGAATAGCGGGAGTAAAGTACGAGCAGTACTTC
cdr3_aa: CASSHPPRIAGVKYEQYF
v_call: TRBV4-2
clone_size: few
j_call: TRBJ2-7
d_call: TRBD2

cdr3_nt: TGCGCCAGCAGCTTGGACGGGAGGGCCCTAAATGAGCAGTTCTTC
cdr3_aa: CASSLDGRALNEQFF
v_call: TRBV5-1
clone_size: many
j_call: TRBJ2-1
d_call: TRBD2

cdr3_nt: TGTGCCAGCTCGCCCGTGGTACTTCGGAATGAGCAGTTCTTC
cdr3_aa: CASSPVVLRNEQFF
v_call: TRBV18
clone_size: many
j_call: TRBJ2-1
d_call: NA

cdr3_nt: TGTGCCAGCAGTTTAGGCCAGGGGCGCTGGGGTGGGGAGCTGTTTTTT
cdr3_aa: CASSLGQGRWGGELFF
v_call: TRBV28
clone_size: many
j_call: TRBJ2-2
d_call: NA

cdr3_nt: TGTGCCAGCAGCCAAGCGGGACCTCGCTACAATGAGCAGTTCTTC
cdr3_aa: CASSQAGPRYNEQFF
v_call: TRBV7-8
clone_size: many
j_call: TRBJ2-1
d_call: TRBD2

cdr3_nt: TGTGCCAGCAGTTACCCCGGGACTAGCGGAGGAGAAGGAGGGCACACAGATACGCAGTATTTT
cdr3_aa: CASSYPGTSGGEGGHTDTQYF
v_call: TRBV6-6
clone_size: many
j_call: TRBJ2-3
d_call: TRBD2

cdr3_nt: TGCAGTGCTAGAGATCTCCCTACCGGGACTAGCGGGCGCAATGAGCAGTTCTTC
cdr3_aa: CSARDLPTGTSGRNEQFF
v_call: TRBV20-1
clone_size: few
j_call: TRBJ2-1
d_call: TRBD2

cdr3_nt: TGTGCCAGTAGTATCCGCGGGAGGGCCATCGGGGAGCTGTTTTTT
cdr3_aa: CASSIRGRAIGELFF
v_call: TRBV19
clone_size: few
j_call: TRBJ2-2
d_call: TRBD2

cdr3_nt: TGTGCCAGCAGCTTTCCCACGGGTAACACCGGGGAGCTGTTTTTT
cdr3_aa: CASSFPTGNTGELFF
v_call: TRBV7-9
clone_size: many
j_call: TRBJ2-2
d_call: NA

cdr3_nt: TGTGCCAGTAGTACCCGGGGGGAGCAGTACTTC
cdr3_aa: CASSTRGEQYF
v_call: TRBV19
clone_size: NA
j_call: TRBJ2-7
d_call: NA

cdr3_nt: TGTGCCAGCAGTTGGGGACAGGGGGCTACAGATACGCAGTATTTT
cdr3_aa: CASSWGQGATDTQYF
v_call: TRBV12-3/TRBV12-4
clone_size: many
j_call: TRBJ2-3
d_call: TRBD1